This TCR beta chain appears in the sequencing data of a study of blood T cell repertoires in COVID-19. Study as a whole: The origin of the acute and convalescent COVID-19 samples was the United States, Italy and Spain. From T cells, B-cell-depleted T cells, or PBMCs came the material, which was cDNA or gDNA.

V gave up 5 bases and J gave up 7 bases, with 20 bases separating them. Germline lookup yields CDR1 MDHEN and CDR2 SYDVKM. The CDR3 contains 15 residues. How the authors handled the data: From reference gene primer amplification, estimates of nucleated cell counts were derived. Here immunoSEQ multiplex PCR was the method, and the copy in TCRdb shows in-frame clones only, minus some. For V, J and clone size, that table is used; D and trimming come from the DNA. Of just over 300,000 clones in the sample, 89% were seen once. Seattle cases were enrolled at active infection and followed longitudinally. The clonotype originates from a woman in her twenties or thirties with COVID-19, enrolled during active disease. The sample taken for sequencing was peripheral blood. The chain uses TRBV28 and TRBJ1-1; D is perhaps TRBD1 (6 bases). The CDR3 loop reads CASSLRRGGLSEAFF. The CDR3 DNA sequence: TGTGCCAGCAGTCTAAGAAGGGGGGGACTCAGTGAAGCTTTCTTT.